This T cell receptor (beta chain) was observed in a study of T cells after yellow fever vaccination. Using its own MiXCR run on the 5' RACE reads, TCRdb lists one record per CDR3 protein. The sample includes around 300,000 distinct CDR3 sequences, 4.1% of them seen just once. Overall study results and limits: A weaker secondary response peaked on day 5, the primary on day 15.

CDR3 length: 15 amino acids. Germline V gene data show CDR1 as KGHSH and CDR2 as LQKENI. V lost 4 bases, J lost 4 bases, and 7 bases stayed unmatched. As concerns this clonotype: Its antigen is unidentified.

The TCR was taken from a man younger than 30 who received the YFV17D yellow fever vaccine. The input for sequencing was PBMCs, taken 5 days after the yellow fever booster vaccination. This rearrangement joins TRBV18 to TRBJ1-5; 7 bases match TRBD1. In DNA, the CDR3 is TGTGCCAGCTCACTCGACAGGGCCCCTAATCAGCCCCAGCATTTT. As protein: CASSLDRAPNQPQHF.